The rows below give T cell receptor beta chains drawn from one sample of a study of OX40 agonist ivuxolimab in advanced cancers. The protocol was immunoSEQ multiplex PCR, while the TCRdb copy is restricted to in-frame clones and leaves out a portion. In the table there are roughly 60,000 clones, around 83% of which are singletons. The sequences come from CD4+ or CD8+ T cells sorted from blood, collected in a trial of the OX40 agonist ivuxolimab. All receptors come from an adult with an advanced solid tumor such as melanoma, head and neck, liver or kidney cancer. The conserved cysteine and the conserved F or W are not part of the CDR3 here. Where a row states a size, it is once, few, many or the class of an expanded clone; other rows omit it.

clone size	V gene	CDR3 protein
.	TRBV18	ASLTRQFSYNEQF
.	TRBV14	ASSQVDTGELF
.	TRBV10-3	AISEGLGGAEAF
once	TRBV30	AWTLGQGDSPLH
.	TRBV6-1	ASSEWGYNSPLH
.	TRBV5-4	ASSLGMATQDTEAF
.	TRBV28	ASSLQGQEQY
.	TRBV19	ASRSTSRGDEAF
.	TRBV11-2	ASSLGASGANVLT
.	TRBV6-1	ASDPRGNTEAF
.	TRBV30	AWSPLGTSGGREQY
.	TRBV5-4	ASSRDRVGNSPLH
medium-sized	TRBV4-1	ASSQGGLRQAVYGYT